Sequencing of this T cell receptor (beta chain) was carried out in a study of blood T cell repertoires in COVID-19. Measured with immunoSEQ multiplex PCR; TCRdb has only the in-frame clones, and not every one. The profile shows 410,000 or so clones, 89% of them singletons. Trimming took off 1 base at V and 4 bases at J, with 17 bases between the two ends. Germline values: CDR1 SGHDT, CDR2 YYEEEE. CDR3 length equals 16 residues. The source of this sequence is a middle-aged woman with COVID-19, enrolled during active disease. The source material was peripheral blood. This chain links TRBV5-6 with TRBJ1-2, with D unclear. The CDR3 is CASSLTVQRPPYGYTF. Here the CDR3 DNA reads TGTGCCAGCAGCTTGACAGTACAAAGGCCCCCCTATGGCTACACCTTC.